This TCR beta chain was recovered during a study of blood T cells in healthy people across ages. Study-level points and caveats: A strong correlation was seen between TCR beta diversity and naive T cell percentage. When one million T cells were used, diversity estimates were thought to be underestimates. Both naive CD4+ cell counts and diversity were greater in long-lived donors than in aged donors.

A second PCR, run for about 7 to 12 cycles, used a sample-barcoded 5' primer plus a J-beta primer mix. TCRdb re-derived calls from the 5' RACE reads in MiXCR, one entry per CDR3 protein. The sample has hundreds of thousands of distinct CDR3 sequences; around 52% are singletons. Points on this clonotype: Its antigen is not identified.

The sequenced material came from blood. The sequence was collected from a woman of 80 years or more in good health.

The CDR3 is CASVPLGRTEAFF. DNA for the CDR3: TGTGCTAGTGTCCCCCTCGGACGGACTGAAGCTTTCTTT. V gene TRBV12-5 combines with J gene TRBJ1-1; D is undetermined. The CDR3 has 13 amino acids. The V gene's germline CDR1 is LGHNT and CDR2 FRNRAP. With 7 bases removed from V and 5 bases from J, the gap between germline ends came to 14 bases.